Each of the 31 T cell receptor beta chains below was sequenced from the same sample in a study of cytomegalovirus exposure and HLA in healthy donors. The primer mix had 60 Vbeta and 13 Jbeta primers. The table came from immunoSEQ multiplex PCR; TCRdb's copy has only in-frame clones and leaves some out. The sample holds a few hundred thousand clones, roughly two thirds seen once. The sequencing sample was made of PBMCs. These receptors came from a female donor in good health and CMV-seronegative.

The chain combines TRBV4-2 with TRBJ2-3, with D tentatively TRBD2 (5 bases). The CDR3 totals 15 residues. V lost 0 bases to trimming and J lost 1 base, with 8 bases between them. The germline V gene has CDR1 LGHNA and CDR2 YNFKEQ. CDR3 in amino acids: CASSQEVRGTDTQYF. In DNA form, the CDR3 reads TGTGCCAGCAGCCAAGAGGTGCGGGGCACAGATACGCAGTATTTT.

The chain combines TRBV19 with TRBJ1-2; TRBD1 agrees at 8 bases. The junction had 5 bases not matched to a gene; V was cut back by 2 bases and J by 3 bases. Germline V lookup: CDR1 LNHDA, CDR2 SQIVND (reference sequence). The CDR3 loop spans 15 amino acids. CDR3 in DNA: TGTGCCAGTAGTATAAGGGGGGGACAGGACTATGGCTACACCTTC. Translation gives CASSIRGGQDYGYTF. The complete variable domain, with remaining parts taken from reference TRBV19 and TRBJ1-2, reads DGGITQSPKYLFRKEGQNVTLSCEQNLNHDAMYWYRQDPGQGLRLIYYSQIVNDFQKGDIAEGYSVSREKKESFPLTVTSAQKNPTAFYLCASSIRGGQDYGYTFGSGTRLTVV.

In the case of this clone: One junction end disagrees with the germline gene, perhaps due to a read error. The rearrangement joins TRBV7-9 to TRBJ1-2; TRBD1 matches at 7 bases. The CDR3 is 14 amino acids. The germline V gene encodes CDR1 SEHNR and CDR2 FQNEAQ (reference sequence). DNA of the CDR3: TGTTCCAGCAGCTTAGCGGGGGACAGCTGGGGCTACACCTTC. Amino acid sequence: CSSSLAGDSWGYTF.

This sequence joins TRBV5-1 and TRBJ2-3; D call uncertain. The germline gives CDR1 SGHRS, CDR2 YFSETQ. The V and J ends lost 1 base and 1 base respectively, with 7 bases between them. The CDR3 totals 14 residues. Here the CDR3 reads CASSLMQGTDTQYF. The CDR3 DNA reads TGCGCCAGCAGCTTGATGCAGGGCACAGATACGCAGTATTTT.

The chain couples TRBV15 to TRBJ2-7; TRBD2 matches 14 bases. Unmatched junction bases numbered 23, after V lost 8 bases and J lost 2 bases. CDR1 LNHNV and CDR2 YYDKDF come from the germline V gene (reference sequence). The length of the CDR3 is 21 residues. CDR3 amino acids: CATFRGRGTSGRTGSTYEQYF. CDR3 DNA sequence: TGTGCCACCTTCCGGGGCAGGGGGACTAGCGGGAGAACTGGGTCCACCTACGAGCAGTACTTC.

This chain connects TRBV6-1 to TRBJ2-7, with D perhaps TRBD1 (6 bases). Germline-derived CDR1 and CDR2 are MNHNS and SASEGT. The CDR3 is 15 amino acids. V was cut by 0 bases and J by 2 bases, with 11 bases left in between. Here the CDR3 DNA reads TGTGCCAGCAGTGAAGCGGGACACCCCACCTACGAGCAGTACTTC. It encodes CASSEAGHPTYEQYF.

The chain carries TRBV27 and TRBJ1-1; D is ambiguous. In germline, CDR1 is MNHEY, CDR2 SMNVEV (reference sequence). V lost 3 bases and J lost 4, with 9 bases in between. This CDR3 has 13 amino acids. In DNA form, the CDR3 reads TGTGCCAGCAGTTTTCAAGCGGGCACTGAAGCTTTCTTT. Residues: CASSFQAGTEAFF.

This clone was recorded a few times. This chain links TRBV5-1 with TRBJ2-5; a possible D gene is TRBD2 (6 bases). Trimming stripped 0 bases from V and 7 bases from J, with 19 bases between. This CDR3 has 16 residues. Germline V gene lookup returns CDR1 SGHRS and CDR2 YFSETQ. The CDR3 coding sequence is TGCGCCAGCAGCTTGGGGCCCGGGAGTGGGCAGGGGACCCAGTACTTC. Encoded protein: CASSLGPGSGQGTQYF.

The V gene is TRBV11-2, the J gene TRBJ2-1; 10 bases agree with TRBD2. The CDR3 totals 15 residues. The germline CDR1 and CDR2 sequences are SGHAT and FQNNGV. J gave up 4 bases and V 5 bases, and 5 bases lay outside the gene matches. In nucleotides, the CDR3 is TGTGCCAGCAGCATGCTAGCGGGAGCTTACAATGAGCAGTTCTTC. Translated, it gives CASSMLAGAYNEQFF.

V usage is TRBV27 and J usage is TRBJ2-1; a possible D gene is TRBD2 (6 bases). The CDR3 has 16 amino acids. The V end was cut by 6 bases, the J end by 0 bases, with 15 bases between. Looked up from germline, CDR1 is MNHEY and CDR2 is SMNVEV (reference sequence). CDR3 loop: CASSPGDLSSYNEQFF. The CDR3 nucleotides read TGTGCCAGCAGCCCGGGGGACCTAAGCTCCTACAATGAGCAGTTCTTC.

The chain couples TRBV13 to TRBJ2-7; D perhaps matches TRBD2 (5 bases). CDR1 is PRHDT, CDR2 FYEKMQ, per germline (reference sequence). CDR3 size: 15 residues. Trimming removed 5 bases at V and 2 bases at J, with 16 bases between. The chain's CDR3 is CASSPTLSGAYEQYF. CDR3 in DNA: TGTGCCAGCAGCCCCACACTAAGCGGAGCCTACGAGCAGTACTTC. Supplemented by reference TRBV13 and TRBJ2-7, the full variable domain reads AAGVIQSPRHLIKEKRETATLKCYPIPRHDTVYWYQQGPGQDPQFLISFYEKMQSDKGSIPDRFSAQQFSDYHSELNMSSLELGDSALYFCASSPTLSGAYEQYFGPGTRLTVT.

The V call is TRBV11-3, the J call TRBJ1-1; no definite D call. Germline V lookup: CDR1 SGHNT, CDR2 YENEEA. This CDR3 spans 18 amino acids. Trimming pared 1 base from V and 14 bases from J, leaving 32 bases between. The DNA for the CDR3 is TGTGCCAGCAGCTTAGGTATTCATGACCGGGATCCGTCATTTTGTTGGTTCTTT. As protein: CASSLGIHDRDPSFCWFF.

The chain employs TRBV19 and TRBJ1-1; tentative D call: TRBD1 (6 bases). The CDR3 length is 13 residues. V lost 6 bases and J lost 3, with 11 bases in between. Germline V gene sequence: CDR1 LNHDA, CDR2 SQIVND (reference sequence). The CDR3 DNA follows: TGTGCCAGTAGCGGACAGATCTACACTGAAGCTTTCTTT. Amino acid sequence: CASSGQIYTEAFF.

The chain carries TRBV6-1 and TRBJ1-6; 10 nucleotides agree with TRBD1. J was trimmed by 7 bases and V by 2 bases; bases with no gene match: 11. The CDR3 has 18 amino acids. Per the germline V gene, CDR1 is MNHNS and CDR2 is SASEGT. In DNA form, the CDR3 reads TGTGCCAGCAGTGAATACCGGACAGGGGGACGACCCAATTCACCCCTCCACTTT. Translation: CASSEYRTGGRPNSPLHF.

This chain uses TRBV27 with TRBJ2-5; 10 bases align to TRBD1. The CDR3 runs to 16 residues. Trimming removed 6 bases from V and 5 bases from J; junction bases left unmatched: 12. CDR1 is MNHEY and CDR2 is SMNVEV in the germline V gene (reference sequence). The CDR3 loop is CASRPGTGDWVETQYF. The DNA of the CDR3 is TGTGCCAGCAGACCCGGGACAGGGGATTGGGTCGAGACCCAGTACTTC.

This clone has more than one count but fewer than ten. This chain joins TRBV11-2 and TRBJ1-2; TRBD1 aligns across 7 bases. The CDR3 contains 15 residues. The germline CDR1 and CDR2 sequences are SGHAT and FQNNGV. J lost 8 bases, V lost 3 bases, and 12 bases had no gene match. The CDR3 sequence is CASSLGTDSSEGYTF. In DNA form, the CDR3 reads TGTGCCAGCAGCTTGGGGACAGATTCTAGCGAGGGCTACACCTTC.

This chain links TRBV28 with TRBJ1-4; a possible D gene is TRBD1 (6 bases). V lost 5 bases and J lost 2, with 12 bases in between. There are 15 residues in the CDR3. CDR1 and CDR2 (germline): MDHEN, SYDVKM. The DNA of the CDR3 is TGTGCCAGCAGTCCTACAGGGTCCACTAATGAAAAACTGTTTTTT. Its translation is CASSPTGSTNEKLFF.

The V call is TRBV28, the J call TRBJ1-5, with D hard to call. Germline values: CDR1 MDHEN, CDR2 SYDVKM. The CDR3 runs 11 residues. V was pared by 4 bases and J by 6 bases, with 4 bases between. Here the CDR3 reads CASSYGQPQHF. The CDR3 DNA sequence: TGTGCCAGCAGTTACGGTCAGCCCCAGCATTTT.

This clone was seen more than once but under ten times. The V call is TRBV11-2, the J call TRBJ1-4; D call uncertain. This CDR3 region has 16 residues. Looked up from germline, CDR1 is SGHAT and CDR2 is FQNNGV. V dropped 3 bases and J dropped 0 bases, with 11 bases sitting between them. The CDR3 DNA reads TGTGCCAGCAGCTTGGGCAGTTTCGCAACTAATGAAAAACTGTTTTTT. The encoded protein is CASSLGSFATNEKLFF.

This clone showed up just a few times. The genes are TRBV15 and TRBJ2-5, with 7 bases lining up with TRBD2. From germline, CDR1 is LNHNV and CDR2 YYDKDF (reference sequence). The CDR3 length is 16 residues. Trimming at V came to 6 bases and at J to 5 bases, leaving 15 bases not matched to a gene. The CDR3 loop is CATRAARGGSDETQYF. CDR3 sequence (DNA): TGTGCCACCAGGGCCGCTAGGGGAGGGAGTGACGAGACCCAGTACTTC.

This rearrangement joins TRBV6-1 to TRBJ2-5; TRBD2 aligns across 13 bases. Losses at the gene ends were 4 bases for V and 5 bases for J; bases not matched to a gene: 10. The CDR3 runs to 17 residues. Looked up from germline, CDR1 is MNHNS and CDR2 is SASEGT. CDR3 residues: CASSGFEWTSGSETQYF. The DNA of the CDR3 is TGTGCCAGCAGTGGCTTCGAATGGACTAGCGGGAGTGAGACCCAGTACTTC.

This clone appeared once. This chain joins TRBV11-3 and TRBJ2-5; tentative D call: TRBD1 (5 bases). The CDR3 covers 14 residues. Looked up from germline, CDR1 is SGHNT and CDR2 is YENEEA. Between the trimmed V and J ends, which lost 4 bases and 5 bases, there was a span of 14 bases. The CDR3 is CASSSRGAGETQYF. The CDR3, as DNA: TGTGCCAGCAGCTCCCGTGGGGCTGGGGAGACCCAGTACTTC.

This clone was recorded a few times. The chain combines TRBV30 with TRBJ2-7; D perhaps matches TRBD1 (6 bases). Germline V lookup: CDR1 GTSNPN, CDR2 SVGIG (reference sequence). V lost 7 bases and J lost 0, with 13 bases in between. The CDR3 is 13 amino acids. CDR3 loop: CAYLDRSSYEQYF. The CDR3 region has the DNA TGTGCCTACCTAGACAGGAGCTCCTACGAGCAGTACTTC.

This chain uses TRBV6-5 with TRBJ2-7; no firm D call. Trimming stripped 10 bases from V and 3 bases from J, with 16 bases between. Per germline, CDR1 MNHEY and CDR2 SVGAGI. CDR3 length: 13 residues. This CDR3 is CATSRSENYEQYF. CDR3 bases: TGTGCCACTTCCCGCAGCGAAAACTACGAGCAGTACTTC.

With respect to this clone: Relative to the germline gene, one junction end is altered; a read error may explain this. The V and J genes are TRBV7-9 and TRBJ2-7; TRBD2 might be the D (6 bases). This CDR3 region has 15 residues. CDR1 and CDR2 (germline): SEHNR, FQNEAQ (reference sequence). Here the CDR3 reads CSSSVTGLFSYEQYF. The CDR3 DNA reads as TGTTCCAGCAGCGTTACGGGACTCTTCTCCTACGAGCAGTACTTC.

CDR3: CASSEIGKLFF. For the CDR3, the DNA is TGTGCCAGCAGTGAAATCGGAAAACTGTTTTTT. The rearrangement joins TRBV6-4 to TRBJ1-4, with D unresolved. V lost 3 bases and J lost 10, with 6 bases in between. Germline CDR1 MRHNA, CDR2 SNTAGT. The CDR3 is 11 amino acids.

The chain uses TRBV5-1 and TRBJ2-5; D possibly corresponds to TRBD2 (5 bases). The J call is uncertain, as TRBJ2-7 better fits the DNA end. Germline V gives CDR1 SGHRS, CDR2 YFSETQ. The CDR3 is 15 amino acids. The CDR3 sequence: CASSLGYGETYEQYF. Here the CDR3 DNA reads TGCGCCAGCAGCTTGGGATACGGGGAGACCTACGAGCAGTACTTC.

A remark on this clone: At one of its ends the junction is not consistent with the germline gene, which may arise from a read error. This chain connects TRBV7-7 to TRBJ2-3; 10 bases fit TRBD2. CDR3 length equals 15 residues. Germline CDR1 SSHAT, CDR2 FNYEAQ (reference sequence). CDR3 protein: CASSSLAGEADTQYF. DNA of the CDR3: TGTGCTAGCAGCTCGCTAGCGGGAGAGGCAGATACGCAGTATTTT.

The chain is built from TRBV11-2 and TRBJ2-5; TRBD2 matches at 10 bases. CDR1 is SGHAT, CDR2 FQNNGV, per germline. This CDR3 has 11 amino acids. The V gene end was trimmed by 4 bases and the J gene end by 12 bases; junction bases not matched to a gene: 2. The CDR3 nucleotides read TGTGCCAGCAGCTCTGGACTAGCGGAGTACTTC. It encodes CASSSGLAEYF.

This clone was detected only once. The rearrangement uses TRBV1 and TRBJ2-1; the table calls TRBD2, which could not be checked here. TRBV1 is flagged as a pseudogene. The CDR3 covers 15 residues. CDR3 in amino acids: CTSSHGTSGVDEQFF. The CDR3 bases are TGCACCAGCAGCCATGGGACTAGCGGAGTCGATGAGCAGTTCTTC.

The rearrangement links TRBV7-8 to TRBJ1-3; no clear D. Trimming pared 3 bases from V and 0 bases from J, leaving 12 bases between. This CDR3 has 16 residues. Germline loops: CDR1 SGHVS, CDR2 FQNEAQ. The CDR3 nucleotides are TGTGCCAGCAGCTTCGGAGAGGGAAACTCTGGAAACACCATATATTTT. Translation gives CASSFGEGNSGNTIYF.